Listed here are 7 T cell receptor beta chains from one sample, sequenced in a study of T cell responses to AZD1222 COVID-19 vaccine. Assay: immunoSEQ multiplex PCR; the TCRdb copy retains only in-frame clones and omits some. The table lists about 170,000 clones, 87% of them singletons, with around 1.1% in the top ten. Source: peripheral blood, taken 28 days after the second AZD1222 dose. All receptors derive from an adult who received the AZD1222 COVID-19 vaccine.

The V and J genes are TRBV11-2 and TRBJ2-7; 8 positions match TRBD1. Germline CDR1 and CDR2: SGHAT and FQNNGV. V shed 6 bases and J 5 bases; nucleotides not matched to a gene: 15. The CDR3 spans 16 residues. CDR3 loop: CASRAYIRQGLDEQYF. The CDR3 DNA reads TGTGCCAGCAGAGCTTACATCCGACAGGGGCTCGACGAGCAGTACTTC.

The J gene is TRBJ1-2, the V gene TRBV7-8, with D hard to call. Germline CDR1 and CDR2: SGHVS and FQNEAQ. There are 18 residues in the CDR3. Trimming left V 1 base short and J 6 bases short, with 24 bases between. This CDR3 is CASSLGPPDPPTANGYTF. The CDR3, as DNA: TGTGCCAGCAGCTTAGGTCCCCCAGATCCACCGACCGCTAATGGCTACACCTTC.

The chain carries TRBV10-2 and TRBJ1-3; D unresolved. With 0 bases removed from V and 0 bases from J, the gap between germline ends came to 6 bases. Germline values: CDR1 WSHSY, CDR2 SAAADI. CDR3 length equals 15 residues. The CDR3 DNA follows: TGCGCCAGCAGTGAGTCGTACGGCTCTGGAAACACCATATATTTT. Protein sequence: CASSESYGSGNTIYF.

V is TRBV11-2 and J is TRBJ2-7, with D unresolved. V was trimmed by 5 bases and J by 0 bases, leaving 8 bases between them. Germline assignment: CDR1 SGHAT and CDR2 FQNNGV. The CDR3 spans 13 residues. This chain's CDR3 is CASSLPGSYEQYF. The CDR3 DNA is TGTGCCAGCAGCCTACCAGGCTCCTACGAGCAGTACTTC.

The chain joins TRBV10-1 to TRBJ1-1; perhaps TRBD1 as D (6 bases). Trimming cost V 5 bases and J 5 bases, with 18 bases left between them. Germline loops: CDR1 WNHNN, CDR2 SYGVQD (reference sequence). CDR3 length: 15 residues. This chain's CDR3 is CASSLGGPTDTEAFF. The CDR3 region has the DNA TGCGCCAGCAGTCTCGGGGGGCCCACCGATACTGAAGCTTTCTTT.

This chain uses TRBV4-3 with TRBJ1-1, with D perhaps matching TRBD1 (5 bases). V lost 0 bases and J lost 1, with 12 bases in between. Looked up from germline, CDR1 is LGHNA and CDR2 is YSLEER. The CDR3 consists of 16 residues. The CDR3, as DNA: TGCGCCAGCAGCCAAGATCATAGACAGCAGAACACTGAAGCTTTCTTT. Protein sequence: CASSQDHRQQNTEAFF.

The chain uses TRBV2 and TRBJ1-1; D perhaps matches TRBD1 (5 bases). CDR3 length: 11 amino acids. Trimming took 8 bases from V and 3 from J, leaving 7 bases between them. CDR1 and CDR2 from the germline V gene are SNHLY and FYNNEI. CDR3: CASSGDTEAFF. CDR3 coding DNA: TGTGCCAGCTCGGGGGACACTGAAGCTTTCTTT.